This TCR beta chain was sequenced during a study of OX40 agonist ivuxolimab in advanced cancers. The V and J ends lost 1 base and 1 base, in that order; junction bases with no gene match: 4. CDR1 and CDR2 (germline): LGHNA, YNFKEQ. The CDR3 extends over 16 amino acids. Data came from immunoSEQ multiplex PCR; TCRdb stores just in-frame clones and leaves some out. The table records some 70,000 clones, approximately 90% of them present only once. V usage is TRBV4-2 and J usage is TRBJ1-5; TRBD1 matches at 7 bases. The sequences come from CD4+ or CD8+ T cells sorted from blood, collected in a trial of the OX40 agonist ivuxolimab. The origin of this receptor is an adult with an advanced solid tumor such as melanoma, head and neck, liver or kidney cancer. The CDR3 reads CASSQGGTVSNQPQHF. CDR3 nucleotides: TGTGCCAGCAGCCAAGGCGGGACAGTGAGCAATCAGCCCCAGCATTTT.